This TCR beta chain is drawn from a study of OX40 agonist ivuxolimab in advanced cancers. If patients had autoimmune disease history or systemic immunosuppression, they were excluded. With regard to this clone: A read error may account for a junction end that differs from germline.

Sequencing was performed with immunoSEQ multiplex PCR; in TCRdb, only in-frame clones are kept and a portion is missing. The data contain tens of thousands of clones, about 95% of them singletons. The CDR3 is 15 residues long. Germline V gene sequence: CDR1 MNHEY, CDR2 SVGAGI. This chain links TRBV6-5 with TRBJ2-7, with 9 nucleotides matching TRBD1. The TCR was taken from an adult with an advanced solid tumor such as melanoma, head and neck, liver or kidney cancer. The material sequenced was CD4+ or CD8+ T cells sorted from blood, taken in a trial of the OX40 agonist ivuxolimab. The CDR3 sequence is CASNHPGTGSFEQYF. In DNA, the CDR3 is TGTGCCAGCAACCACCCCGGGACAGGGTCCTTCGAGCAGTACTTC.